The entry that follows covers one TCR beta chain sequence. The data were obtained in a study of cytomegalovirus exposure and HLA in healthy donors. With 6 bases removed from V and 4 bases from J, the gap between germline ends came to 13 bases. Germline CDR1 is KGHSH and CDR2 is LQKENI. The CDR3 sequence is 13 residues long. This PCR relied on a set of 60 Vbeta primers and 13 Jbeta primers. Libraries were prepared by immunoSEQ multiplex PCR; TCRdb keeps only in-frame clonotypes and omits some of them. The repertoire includes a few hundred thousand clones, roughly 80% of them detected once, and around 3% sits in the top ten.

The sample was PBMCs. The TCR originated in a man aged 30-40 years in good health and CMV-seronegative. The chain recombines TRBV18 with TRBJ2-7; tentative D call: TRBD1 (6 bases). CDR3 region: CASSRGTNYEQYF. The CDR3 nucleotides read TGTGCCAGCTCCCGAGGGACAAATTACGAGCAGTACTTC.